This is a list of T cell receptor beta chains from one sample in a study of T-cell reconstitution after alpha-beta-depleted transplantation in children. TCRdb reprocessed the PCR reads with MiXCR, giving one entry per CDR3 protein. The sample includes roughly 120,000 distinct CDR3 sequences, around a tenth of them seen just once. The sample here was PBMCs, taken before TCRalphabeta/CD19-depleted stem cell transplant. These receptors all stem from a boy aged 2 to 10 with acute lymphoblastic leukemia, due to receive a stem cell transplant. Both conserved end residues are part of each CDR3. The D gene is left open where the match is weak. Size is stated for part of the rows, as once, few or many counts, or as a class when the clone is expanded.

v_call	j_call	d_call	clone_size	cdr3_length	cdr3_aa	cdr3_nt
TRBV6-5	TRBJ2-1	TRBD2	medium-sized	17	CASSPLTSGRAGNEQFF	TGTGCCAGCAGTCCCTTGACTAGCGGGAGGGCAGGGAATGAGCAGTTCTTC
TRBV2	TRBJ2-3	.	few	16	CASERLERTSTDTQYF	TGTGCCAGCGAGAGGTTGGAGCGAACGTCGACGGATACGCAGTATTTT
TRBV29-1	TRBJ2-7	.	many	11	CSALQSYEQYF	TGCAGCGCCTTACAGAGCTACGAGCAGTACTTC
TRBV6-1	TRBJ1-6	.	.	13	CASSETPNSPLHF	TGTGCCAGCAGTGAAACCCCTAATTCACCCCTCCACTTT
TRBV29-1	TRBJ2-4	TRBD1	.	14	CSASGQARKNIQYF	TGCAGCGCGTCCGGACAGGCAAGAAAAAACATTCAGTACTTC
TRBV5-1	TRBJ2-1	TRBD2	.	15	CASSLLAGDYNEQFF	TGCGCCAGCAGCTTACTAGCGGGAGACTACAATGAGCAGTTCTTC
TRBV30	TRBJ2-1	.	few	11	CAWSALNEQFF	TGTGCCTGGAGTGCCCTCAATGAGCAGTTCTTC
TRBV7-8	TRBJ2-5	.	many	14	CASSLQGGQETQYF	TGTGCCAGCAGCCTCCAGGGGGGCCAAGAGACCCAGTACTTC
TRBV11-2	TRBJ2-1	TRBD2	many	15	CASSLALAGGLAQFF	TGTGCCAGCTCCCTGGCCCTAGCGGGAGGGTTAGCGCAGTTCTTC
TRBV9	TRBJ2-3	.	.	14	CASSVRGSTDTQYF	TGTGCCAGCAGCGTTCGAGGGAGCACAGATACGCAGTATTTT
TRBV5-1	TRBJ2-7	TRBD1	few	18	CASSLRYRGELVVDEQYF	TGCGCCAGCAGCTTGAGGTACAGGGGGGAGTTGGTGGTCGACGAGCAGTACTTC
TRBV6-1	TRBJ1-1	.	few	11	CASSGTSEAFF	TGTGCCAGCAGTGGGACGTCTGAAGCTTTCTTT
TRBV20-1	TRBJ2-1	.	.	13	CSARIHGWGEQFF	TGCAGTGCTAGAATTCATGGGTGGGGTGAGCAGTTCTTC
TRBV4-1	TRBJ2-4	TRBD1	few	16	CASSPLPGTGGDIQYF	TGCGCCAGCAGCCCCCTACCCGGGACAGGGGGGGACATTCAGTACTTC
TRBV20-1	TRBJ2-1	TRBD2	many	16	CSAYIRTSGRADEQFF	TGCAGTGCCTACATACGGACTAGCGGGAGGGCCGATGAGCAGTTCTTC
TRBV6-1	TRBJ2-3	.	few	11	CASSRVDTQYF	TGTGCCAGCAGTCGTGTAGATACGCAGTATTTT
TRBV9	TRBJ2-1	.	many	12	CASSVEANEQFF	TGTGCCAGCAGCGTAGAGGCGAATGAGCAGTTCTTC
TRBV5-1	TRBJ1-1	.	few	15	CASSLNASPGHEAFF	TGCGCCAGCAGCTTGAACGCCTCGCCGGGACATGAAGCTTTCTTT
TRBV11-1	TRBJ2-2	TRBD2	few	13	CASCWTSTGELFF	TGTGCCAGCTGCTGGACTAGTACCGGGGAGCTGTTTTTT
TRBV20-1	TRBJ1-3	.	few	12	CSARGSGNTIYF	TGCAGTGCTAGGGGGTCTGGAAACACCATATATTTT
TRBV7-3	TRBJ2-3	.	few	13	CASSLRGKNTQYF	TGTGCCAGCAGCTTAAGGGGGAAAAATACGCAGTATTTT
TRBV4-1	TRBJ1-4	TRBD1	many	14	CASSAWDRDEKLFF	TGCGCCAGCAGCGCCTGGGACAGGGATGAAAAACTGTTTTTT
TRBV12-3/TRBV12-4	TRBJ1-1	.	.	13	CASSLWVNAEAFF	TGTGCCAGCAGTTTGTGGGTGAACGCTGAAGCTTTCTTT
TRBV12-3/TRBV12-4	TRBJ2-1	.	many	14	CASSSGIPDNEQFF	TGTGCCAGCAGCTCAGGGATTCCAGACAATGAGCAGTTCTTC
TRBV25-1	TRBJ2-1	TRBD1	many	15	CASSEPGQGRNEQFF	TGTGCCAGCAGTGAACCCGGACAGGGGAGGAATGAGCAGTTCTTC
TRBV20-1	TRBJ2-1	TRBD2	.	14	CSAPPERDFNEQFF	TGCAGTGCTCCCCCAGAGCGGGATTTCAATGAGCAGTTCTTC
TRBV19	TRBJ2-1	.	few	15	CASSIARGSHNEQFF	TGTGCCAGTAGTATAGCCAGGGGTTCGCACAATGAGCAGTTCTTC
TRBV9	TRBJ2-1	.	few	13	CASSVGSIGAEFF	TGTGCCAGCAGCGTAGGTTCGATCGGGGCGGAGTTCTTC
TRBV2	TRBJ2-1	.	.	15	CASMGGLPFYNEQFF	TGTGCCAGCATGGGCGGTCTGCCTTTCTACAATGAGCAGTTCTTC
TRBV4-1	TRBJ2-7	.	.	15	CASSQDREVGYEQYF	TGCGCCAGCAGCCAAGACAGGGAGGTCGGCTACGAGCAGTACTTC
TRBV7-3	TRBJ2-1	.	many	15	CASSLTGGNFNEQFF	TGTGCCAGCAGCTTAACAGGAGGGAATTTCAATGAGCAGTTCTTC
TRBV29-1	TRBJ2-2	TRBD2	many	11	CSVGLAGELFF	TGCAGCGTGGGACTAGCCGGGGAGCTGTTTTTT
TRBV7-8	TRBJ2-3	.	few	13	CASSLSGPDTQYF	TGTGCCAGCAGCTTATCGGGGCCCGATACGCAGTATTTT
TRBV5-6	TRBJ2-3	TRBD1	many	16	CASSLSTGVYTDTQYF	TGTGCCAGCAGCTTATCTACAGGGGTTTACACAGATACGCAGTATTTT
TRBV11-1	TRBJ2-3	TRBD2	few	16	CASSWGPSGTRDTQYF	TGTGCCAGCAGCTGGGGGCCTAGCGGGACTCGAGATACGCAGTATTTT
TRBV12-3/TRBV12-4	TRBJ1-2	.	.	14	CASSLSGPNYGYTF	TGTGCCAGCAGTTTAAGCGGCCCCAACTATGGCTACACCTTC
TRBV5-1	TRBJ1-5	.	few	13	CASSLRVGQPQHF	TGCGCCAGCAGCTTAAGGGTGGGCCAGCCCCAGCATTTT
TRBV29-1	TRBJ2-1	.	few	15	CSVEVPRISYNEQFF	TGCAGCGTTGAAGTACCCAGAATCTCGTACAATGAGCAGTTCTTC
TRBV6-1	TRBJ1-4	.	few	15	CASAGHREIFEKLFF	TGTGCCAGCGCCGGACACAGGGAAATTTTTGAAAAACTGTTTTTT
TRBV7-8	TRBJ2-2	TRBD2	many	16	CASRPRGLAGTGELFF	TGTGCCAGCAGGCCAAGGGGTCTAGCGGGCACCGGGGAGCTGTTTTTT
TRBV12-3/TRBV12-4	TRBJ1-1	.	few	15	CASSFITGSVGEAFF	TGTGCCAGCAGTTTTATTACAGGGAGCGTTGGTGAAGCTTTCTTT
TRBV29-1	TRBJ2-1	.	many	14	CSVVKGGSYNEQFF	TGCAGCGTTGTGAAAGGGGGCTCCTACAATGAGCAGTTCTTC